The rows below give T cell receptor beta chains drawn from one sample of a study of PD-L1 blockade in urothelial cancer. Here immunoSEQ multiplex PCR was the method, and the copy in TCRdb shows in-frame clones only, minus some. This table has 50,000 or so clones, about 90% appearing once. This specimen was PBMCs, taken around atezolizumab (anti-PD-L1) treatment. These receptors all stem from a man in his sixties with urothelial cancer. The CDR3 runs from the conserved cysteine through the conserved F or W. Each record gives: D gene, V gene, J gene, clone size, CDR3 DNA, CDR3 protein. The D gene is left open where the match is weak. Clone size is given for some rows only: seen once, a few or many times, or a class if the clone is expanded.

d_call: TRBD1; v_call: TRBV6-1; j_call: TRBJ2-7; clone_size: NA; cdr3_nt: TGTGCCAGCAGTGACCTTACAGGGGTGGGCTACGAGCAGTACTTC; cdr3_aa: CASSDLTGVGYEQYF
d_call: NA; v_call: TRBV5-1; j_call: TRBJ1-1; clone_size: NA; cdr3_nt: TGCGCCAGCAGCTTTGGGCACACGAACACTGAAGCTTTCTTT; cdr3_aa: CASSFGHTNTEAFF
d_call: NA; v_call: TRBV11-2; j_call: TRBJ2-2; clone_size: NA; cdr3_nt: TGTGCCAGCAGCACAAGGACATACGCGAACACCGGGGAGCTGTTTTTT; cdr3_aa: CASSTRTYANTGELFF
d_call: NA; v_call: TRBV30; j_call: TRBJ2-6; clone_size: NA; cdr3_nt: TGTGCCTGGGTCGACAGGACTTCTGGGGCCAACGTCCTGACTTTC; cdr3_aa: CAWVDRTSGANVLTF
d_call: NA; v_call: TRBV5-8; j_call: TRBJ1-2; clone_size: NA; cdr3_nt: TGTGCCAGCAGCCCCATCAACTATGGCTACACCTTC; cdr3_aa: CASSPINYGYTF
d_call: NA; v_call: TRBV7-3; j_call: TRBJ1-2; clone_size: NA; cdr3_nt: TGTGCCAGCAGCAACACAGGGTATGGCTACACCTTC; cdr3_aa: CASSNTGYGYTF
d_call: TRBD1; v_call: TRBV5-4; j_call: TRBJ2-2; clone_size: NA; cdr3_nt: TGTGCCAGCAGCCCCTGGACAGGATTGGGCGGGGAGCTGTTTTTT; cdr3_aa: CASSPWTGLGGELFF
d_call: TRBD1; v_call: TRBV29-1; j_call: TRBJ2-5; clone_size: NA; cdr3_nt: TGCAGCGTTGAAGCCCCCCCAGGGACAGTAGACCAAGAGACCCAGTACTTC; cdr3_aa: CSVEAPPGTVDQETQYF
d_call: NA; v_call: TRBV27; j_call: TRBJ1-6; clone_size: NA; cdr3_nt: TGTGCCAGCAGTTTGGGGCCTAATTCACCCCTCCACTTT; cdr3_aa: CASSLGPNSPLHF
d_call: NA; v_call: TRBV15; j_call: TRBJ2-1; clone_size: NA; cdr3_nt: TGTGCCACCAGACCGGGTCCGAGCTCCTACAATGAGCAGTTCTTC; cdr3_aa: CATRPGPSSYNEQFF
d_call: NA; v_call: TRBV15; j_call: TRBJ2-3; clone_size: NA; cdr3_nt: TGTGCCACCACCGGGGGAGCCACAGATACGCAGTATTTT; cdr3_aa: CATTGGATDTQYF
d_call: TRBD1; v_call: TRBV7-2; j_call: TRBJ1-4; clone_size: NA; cdr3_nt: TGTGCCAGCAGCCCCCATGGACAGGGGAATGAAAAACTGTTTTTT; cdr3_aa: CASSPHGQGNEKLFF
d_call: TRBD1; v_call: TRBV30; j_call: TRBJ1-4; clone_size: NA; cdr3_nt: TGTGCCTGGAGTGTATGGCCCGACAGGGGCGACGAAAAACTGTTTTTT; cdr3_aa: CAWSVWPDRGDEKLFF
d_call: NA; v_call: TRBV5-4; j_call: TRBJ1-2; clone_size: NA; cdr3_nt: TGTGCCAGCAGTCGTGCAGGGGATGGCTACACCTTC; cdr3_aa: CASSRAGDGYTF
d_call: TRBD2; v_call: TRBV7-9; j_call: TRBJ2-7; clone_size: medium-sized; cdr3_nt: TGTGCCAGCAGCACTGAGAGCGGGAGATCCCACGAGCAGTACTTC; cdr3_aa: CASSTESGRSHEQYF
d_call: NA; v_call: TRBV6-1; j_call: TRBJ2-7; clone_size: once; cdr3_nt: TGTGCCAGCAGTGAATTCAGGGCCGAGCAGTACTTC; cdr3_aa: CASSEFRAEQYF
d_call: NA; v_call: TRBV28; j_call: TRBJ2-7; clone_size: NA; cdr3_nt: TGTGCCAGCAGTTCCGGGGACAACTACGAGCAGTACTTC; cdr3_aa: CASSSGDNYEQYF
d_call: TRBD1; v_call: TRBV30; j_call: TRBJ1-6; clone_size: NA; cdr3_nt: TGTGCCTGGAGTCACTCAGGGGGCTGGTCGAATTCACCCCTCCACTTT; cdr3_aa: CAWSHSGGWSNSPLHF
d_call: NA; v_call: TRBV5-1; j_call: TRBJ2-5; clone_size: once; cdr3_nt: TGCGCCAGCAGCTTGGCCGGTCATCAAGAGACCCAGTACTTC; cdr3_aa: CASSLAGHQETQYF
d_call: TRBD1; v_call: TRBV27; j_call: TRBJ1-1; clone_size: NA; cdr3_nt: TGTGCCAGCAGTGATTTAGGACAGGGAAATACTGAAGCTTTCTTT; cdr3_aa: CASSDLGQGNTEAFF
d_call: NA; v_call: TRBV5-1; j_call: TRBJ1-2; clone_size: few; cdr3_nt: TGCGCCAGCAGCTTGGCCACGTCGGTTAACTATGGCTACACCTTC; cdr3_aa: CASSLATSVNYGYTF
d_call: TRBD1; v_call: TRBV5-6; j_call: TRBJ2-3; clone_size: NA; cdr3_nt: TGTGCCAGCAGCTTGGAGGGCAGGGGGACAGATACGCAGTATTTT; cdr3_aa: CASSLEGRGTDTQYF
d_call: NA; v_call: TRBV5-4; j_call: TRBJ2-7; clone_size: NA; cdr3_nt: TGTGCCAGCAGCGCGGGGGCTAGCGCCAGCTACGAGCAGTACTTC; cdr3_aa: CASSAGASASYEQYF
d_call: NA; v_call: TRBV6-1; j_call: TRBJ1-1; clone_size: NA; cdr3_nt: TGTGCCAACCCCCGGGGGCAGGGAGGGACTGAAGCTTTCTTT; cdr3_aa: CANPRGQGGTEAFF
d_call: TRBD1; v_call: TRBV11-3; j_call: TRBJ2-5; clone_size: NA; cdr3_nt: TGTGCCAGCAGCTTAGGGGGACAGGGTCTAGGGGAGACCCAGTACTTC; cdr3_aa: CASSLGGQGLGETQYF
d_call: NA; v_call: TRBV5-1; j_call: TRBJ2-2; clone_size: NA; cdr3_nt: TGCGCCAGCAGCTTGGACGGACAGAGAGTCACCGGGGAGCTGTTTTTT; cdr3_aa: CASSLDGQRVTGELFF
d_call: TRBD1; v_call: TRBV11-2; j_call: TRBJ1-3; clone_size: NA; cdr3_nt: TGTGCCAGCAGCCCCGGACAGGGACGCTCTGGAAACACCATATATTTT; cdr3_aa: CASSPGQGRSGNTIYF
d_call: NA; v_call: TRBV30; j_call: TRBJ1-1; clone_size: NA; cdr3_nt: TGTGCCTGGAGTCCCCAGGGCTGGGTGAACACTGAAGCTTTCTTT; cdr3_aa: CAWSPQGWVNTEAFF
d_call: TRBD1; v_call: TRBV6-5; j_call: TRBJ2-7; clone_size: NA; cdr3_nt: TGTGCCAGCAGTTACTCAGGGGGCAACTACGAGCAGTACTTC; cdr3_aa: CASSYSGGNYEQYF
d_call: NA; v_call: TRBV7-2; j_call: TRBJ2-3; clone_size: NA; cdr3_nt: TGTGCCAGCAGCTTAGGTGACTTTGTCACAGATACGCAGTATTTT; cdr3_aa: CASSLGDFVTDTQYF
d_call: NA; v_call: TRBV2; j_call: TRBJ2-7; clone_size: NA; cdr3_nt: TGTGCCAGCAGTGAATACCATAGGGCGGCGGGGGAGCAGTACTTC; cdr3_aa: CASSEYHRAAGEQYF
d_call: NA; v_call: TRBV7-2; j_call: TRBJ2-7; clone_size: NA; cdr3_nt: TGTGCCAGCAGCTTATTCTTGTCGGTCGACGAGCAGTACTTC; cdr3_aa: CASSLFLSVDEQYF